Below, 24 T cell receptor beta chains from the same sample are listed, as sequenced in a study of early T cells in non-severe SARS-CoV-2 infection. TCRdb used MiXCR to reprocess the 5' RACE reads, holding one entry per CDR3 protein. The repertoire holds around 70,000 distinct CDR3 sequences, 10% to 15% seen once, with around 4.3% in the top ten. The sequencing input was whole blood. These receptors were obtained from an adult who was a healthcare worker with PCR-confirmed SARS-CoV-2 infection or an uninfected control (not recorded which).

J is TRBJ2-1 and V is TRBV28, with D maybe TRBD2 (5 bases). The CDR3 sequence is 12 residues long. V dropped 5 bases and J dropped 12 bases, with 14 bases sitting between them. Germline CDR1 reads MDHEN; CDR2 reads SYDVKM. CDR3 nucleotide sequence: TGTGCCAGCAGTATGAGGGAGAGATGGCAGTTCTTC. It yields the protein CASSMRERWQFF. The entire variable domain, with the rest obtained from reference TRBV28 and TRBJ2-1, is as follows: DVKVTQSSRYLVKRTGEKVFLECVQDMDHENMFWYRQDPGLGLRLIYFSYDVKMKEKGDIPEGYSVSREKKERFSLILESASTNQTSMYLCASSMRERWQFFGPGTRLTVL.

This clonotype showed up many times. V usage is TRBV7-7 and J usage is TRBJ1-2; 8 bases line up with TRBD1. V lost 4 bases to trimming and J lost 2 bases; unmatched junction nucleotides: 6. Germline V gives CDR1 SSHAT, CDR2 FNYEAQ (reference sequence). The CDR3 has 15 amino acids. CDR3 nucleotides: TGTGCCAGCAGCTCAACAGGGGGGGGCAACTATGGCTACACCTTC. This codes for CASSSTGGGNYGYTF.

This clonotype appeared many times. The chain has TRBV7-3 and TRBJ2-1; 13 bases are shared with TRBD2. Germline V CDR1 and CDR2: SGHTA, FQGTGA. This CDR3 spans 18 amino acids. Trimming at V came to 5 bases and at J to 6 bases, leaving 13 bases not matched to a gene. In DNA form, the CDR3 reads TGTGCCAGCAGCGCCCAACCGCCGGGACTAGCGGGAAGCAATGAGCAGTTCTTC. Translating it yields CASSAQPPGLAGSNEQFF.

A few counts support this clonotype. The rearrangement links TRBV6-5 to TRBJ2-7; perhaps D is TRBD1 or TRBD2 (7 bases each). From germline, CDR1 is MNHEY and CDR2 SVGAGI. The CDR3 extends over 14 amino acids. V was shortened by 10 bases and J by 9 bases, with 25 bases between the two germline ends. CDR3 sequence reads: CAIRGGQNRCRQYF. CDR3 sequence (DNA): TGTGCCATCAGGGGGGGTCAGAACCGCTGCAGGCAGTACTTC.

This clonotype was seen at least ten times. This rearrangement joins TRBV12-3 or TRBV12-4 to TRBJ2-2, with D unresolved. This CDR3 spans 11 amino acids. Trimming took off 3 bases at V and 8 bases at J, with 4 bases between the two ends. CDR3 sequence reads: CASSFLGELFF. The CDR3 nucleotides are TGTGCCAGCAGTTTTTTAGGGGAGCTGTTTTTT.

About this clonotype: This may stem from a read error, because a much larger clone lies one nucleotide away. The rearrangement uses TRBV6-6 and TRBJ2-3, with D perhaps assigned TRBD1 or TRBD2 (5 bases each). Trimming removed 7 bases from V and 7 bases from J, with 18 bases in between. The CDR3 is 14 residues long. Germline V gives CDR1 MNHNY, CDR2 SVGAGI (reference sequence). CDR3 amino acids: CASNTRGRTNTQYF. In nucleotides, the CDR3 is TGTGCCAGCAACACGAGGGGTAGAACAAATACGCAGTATTTT.

This clonotype was recorded many times. This chain joins TRBV10-3 and TRBJ2-7, with 8 bases aligning to TRBD1. With 3 bases clipped from V and 5 bases from J, the junction kept 6 bases outside the gene matches. The CDR3 contains 14 residues. Germline lookup yields CDR1 ENHRY and CDR2 SYGVKD. The CDR3 nucleotides are TGTGCCATCAGTGACTCACAGGGGGTAAACGAGCAGTACTTC. Its translation is CAISDSQGVNEQYF.

The J gene is TRBJ2-1, the V gene TRBV20-1; a weak D match, TRBD2 (6 bases). Between the trimmed V and J ends, which lost 4 bases and 4 bases, there was a span of 17 bases. This CDR3 is 15 amino acids long. Germline-derived CDR1 and CDR2 are DFQATT and SNEGSKA (reference sequence). The CDR3 reads CSAKKAGTLYNEQFF. In DNA, the CDR3 is TGCAGTGCTAAAAAAGCCGGGACTTTGTACAATGAGCAGTTCTTC.

This chain uses TRBV12-3 or TRBV12-4 with TRBJ2-3; TRBD2 matches 14 bases. V shed 4 bases and J 13 bases; nucleotides not matched to a gene: 7. The CDR3 extends over 14 amino acids. For the CDR3, the DNA is TGTGCCAGCAGTTCCGGGACTAGCGGGGGTAAGAAGTATTTT. Amino acids: CASSSGTSGGKKYF.

The chain joins TRBV6-2 or TRBV6-3 to TRBJ2-7, with TRBD2 matching over 12 bases. Germline V CDR1 and CDR2: MNHEY, SVGEGT. This CDR3 contains 15 residues. Trimming cost V 5 bases and J 5 bases; bases outside gene matches: 7. This CDR3 is CASSHRGLAGNEQYF. CDR3 nucleotide sequence: TGTGCCAGCAGTCACCGAGGACTAGCGGGAAACGAGCAGTACTTC.

CDR3 coding DNA: TGTGCCTGGAGTGTACCTGGGATTCGGGGGACTGAAGCTTTCTTT. Amino acid sequence: CAWSVPGIRGTEAFF. V and J are TRBV30 and TRBJ1-1, with a possible D match to TRBD1 (5 bases). The V gene's germline CDR1 is GTSNPN and CDR2 SVGIG (reference sequence). The CDR3 loop spans 15 amino acids. Trimming left V 0 bases short and J 5 bases short, with 16 bases between.

This clonotype has a count of ten or more. V usage is TRBV21-1 and J usage is TRBJ2-3; the D segment call TRBD2 is taken from the table without a DNA check. TRBV21-1 is deemed a pseudogene. The CDR3 runs to 17 residues. CDR3 in DNA: TGTGCCAGCAGCAAAAGGCCTAGCGGAACTAGCACAGATACGCAGTATTTT. It encodes CASSKRPSGTSTDTQYF.

This clonotype was counted many times. The chain couples TRBV6-5 to TRBJ1-2; the D gene is possibly TRBD1 (5 bases). The CDR3 is 14 amino acids. Trimming shortened V by 0 bases and J by 2 bases, and 7 bases separated the two germline ends. The germline V gene has CDR1 MNHEY and CDR2 SVGAGI. This CDR3 is CASSYSRQNYGYTF. The CDR3 coding sequence is TGTGCCAGCAGTTACTCGAGACAGAACTATGGCTACACCTTC.

This clonotype was seen many times. V gene TRBV28 combines with J gene TRBJ1-1, with unresolved D. From germline, CDR1 is MDHEN and CDR2 SYDVKM. This CDR3 has 14 amino acids. V was trimmed by 7 bases and J by 1 base, leaving 13 bases between them. CDR3 in DNA: TGTGCCAGCACCCCAAGGTTAGAGAACACTGAAGCTTTCTTT. It yields the protein CASTPRLENTEAFF.

This clonotype came up many times. The chain carries TRBV19 and TRBJ2-7; D is uncertain. The CDR3 runs 14 residues. V lost 7 bases to trimming and J lost 6 bases, with 19 bases between them. The germline CDR1 and CDR2 sequences are LNHDA and SQIVND (reference sequence). The CDR3 sequence: CASMGWPGESEQYF. CDR3 bases: TGTGCCAGTATGGGGTGGCCTGGGGAAAGCGAGCAGTACTTC.

In this sample, this clonotype turned up many times. The rearrangement links TRBV12-3 or TRBV12-4 to TRBJ2-7, with D possibly TRBD1 on 6 matching bases. The V end was cut by 6 bases, the J end by 2 bases, with 8 bases between. CDR3 length equals 12 residues. In DNA form, the CDR3 reads TGTGCCAGCAGCACAGGGACCTACGAGCAGTACTTC. It translates to CASSTGTYEQYF.

This clonotype showed up many times. V and J are TRBV10-3 and TRBJ2-7, with 7 bases lining up with TRBD2. The V and J ends lost 6 bases and 5 bases, in that order; junction bases with no gene match: 13. CDR3 length equals 15 residues. The germline gives CDR1 ENHRY, CDR2 SYGVKD. The CDR3 is CAIRDLAREAHEQYF. DNA for the CDR3: TGTGCCATCAGGGATTTAGCCCGGGAGGCCCACGAGCAGTACTTC.

This clonotype occurred many times. The CDR3 nucleotides are TGTGCCAGCAGCTTAGAGACAGGGGCCTCCTACGAGCAGTACTTC. Translation gives CASSLETGASYEQYF. The chain employs TRBV7-9 and TRBJ2-7; 8 bases match TRBD1. This CDR3 has 15 residues. CDR1 and CDR2 (germline): SEHNR, FQNEAQ (reference sequence). J was trimmed by 0 bases and V by 1 base; bases with no gene match: 2. The full variable domain, completed using reference TRBV7-9 and TRBJ2-7, is DTGVSQNPRHKITKRGQNVTFRCDPISEHNRLYWYRQTLGQGPEFLTYFQNEAQLEKSRLLSDRFSAERPKGSFSTLEIQRTEQGDSAMYLCASSLETGASYEQYFGPGTRLTVT.

This clonotype was picked up many times. The J gene is TRBJ2-7, the V gene TRBV20-1, with 8 bases identical to TRBD1. There are 11 residues in the CDR3. Germline values: CDR1 DFQATT, CDR2 SNEGSKA (reference sequence). V dropped 5 bases and J dropped 9; count of bases not matched to a gene: 6. The CDR3 region has the DNA TGCAGTGCTGCAGGGGGCGCCTGGCAGTACTTC. Encoded protein: CSAAGGAWQYF.

This clonotype appeared a few times. V gene TRBV5-6 combines with J gene TRBJ2-1; 7 nucleotides match TRBD2. CDR1 is SGHDT, CDR2 YYEEEE, per germline. This CDR3 has 17 residues. Losses at the gene ends were 4 bases for V and 3 bases for J; bases not matched to a gene: 13. This CDR3 reads CASSLLGRGGSYNEQFF. The CDR3 DNA reads as TGTGCCAGCAGCCTTCTGGGTCGGGGCGGGAGCTACAATGAGCAGTTCTTC.

This clonotype was observed a handful of times. The chain joins TRBV24-1 to TRBJ2-1; 13 nucleotides line up with TRBD2. This CDR3 spans 16 amino acids. Germline V CDR1 and CDR2: KGHDR, SFDVKD. Losses at the gene ends were 4 bases for V and 6 bases for J; bases not matched to a gene: 5. The CDR3 DNA reads as TGTGCCACCAGTGACCTTAGGACTAGCGGGAGCAATGAGCAGTTCTTC. This codes for CATSDLRTSGSNEQFF.

The chain carries TRBV12-3 or TRBV12-4 and TRBJ2-2; D may match TRBD1 or TRBD2 (6 bases each). The CDR3 length is 16 residues. The V gene lost 5 bases and the J gene lost 4 bases, with 17 bases spanning the gap. CDR3 nucleotides: TGTGCCAGCAGTGGGGGCCCAGGGAGGCTCACCGGGGAGCTGTTTTTT. This gives the protein CASSGGPGRLTGELFF.

This chain uses TRBV29-1 with TRBJ1-6; D is unclear. The V gene lost 5 bases and the J gene lost 5 bases, with 10 bases spanning the gap. The germline V gene has CDR1 SQVTM and CDR2 ANQGSEA. The CDR3 spans 13 residues. Written as DNA, the CDR3 is TGCAGCGTTCGACCCAGGAATAATTCACCCCTCCACTTT. It codes for CSVRPRNNSPLHF.

A few counts support this clonotype. V and J are TRBV27 and TRBJ2-7; D remains unclear. The CDR3 extends over 13 amino acids. The germline V gene has CDR1 MNHEY and CDR2 SMNVEV (reference sequence). With 7 bases removed from V and 0 bases from J, the gap between germline ends came to 10 bases. The CDR3 is CASTAPVSYEQYF. In DNA, the CDR3 is TGTGCCAGCACCGCACCCGTCTCCTACGAGCAGTACTTC.